The 8 T cell receptor beta chains given below trace back to one sample, sequenced in a study of shared clonotypes between healthy human individuals. The assay was immunoSEQ multiplex PCR, and TCRdb's table has in-frame clones only and misses some. The sample contains more than 2,000,000 clones, 80% to 95% of which appear only once. Sequences were obtained from naive CD4+ T cells from PBMCs. The subset is: CD45RA+ positively selected. Receptor source: a man between 18 and 35 years old in good health. Some clones in this sample may be carry-over from other donors' samples.

This chain joins TRBV6-5 and TRBJ1-5; D gene uncertain. The CDR3 totals 15 residues. Trimming took off 0 bases at V and 1 base at J, with 7 bases between the two ends. The germline CDR1 and CDR2 sequences are MNHEY and SVGAGI. The CDR3 reads CASSYSGQSNQPQHF. The CDR3 bases are TGTGCCAGCAGTTACTCGGGCCAGAGCAATCAGCCCCAGCATTTT.

V is TRBV5-6 and J is TRBJ2-7; D is undetermined. Trimming cost V 4 bases and J 3 bases, with 14 bases left between them. The CDR3 spans 14 residues. Looked up from germline, CDR1 is SGHDT and CDR2 is YYEEEE. CDR3 residues: CASSALGKGYEQYF. The CDR3 DNA reads TGTGCCAGCAGCGCCCTGGGGAAAGGCTACGAGCAGTACTTC.

This sequence joins TRBV13 and TRBJ1-1; a weak D match, TRBD1 (6 bases). Deletions cut 5 bases from V and 5 bases from J, with 15 bases between. Germline V CDR1 and CDR2: PRHDT, FYEKMQ (reference sequence). This CDR3 has 14 amino acids. The CDR3 sequence is CASSPSQGSTEAFF. The DNA of the CDR3 is TGTGCCAGCAGCCCCTCACAGGGATCTACTGAAGCTTTCTTT.

This clone was recorded once. This chain links TRBV11-3 with TRBJ2-3; D tentatively fits TRBD1 or TRBD2 (5 bases each). Trimming removed 5 bases from V and 3 bases from J, with 15 bases in between. CDR1 is SGHNT, CDR2 YENEEA, per germline. The CDR3 spans 15 residues. CDR3 DNA: TGTGCCAGCAGCGCCGATTCCGGGGCGACAGATACGCAGTATTTT. Translated: CASSADSGATDTQYF.

The chain uses TRBV5-1 and TRBJ2-3; TRBD1 might be the D (6 bases). The CDR3 spans 14 residues. Germline values: CDR1 SGHRS, CDR2 YFSETQ. V gave up 4 bases and J gave up 2 bases, with 11 bases separating them. The CDR3 region is CASSQGHPTDTQYF. CDR3 in DNA: TGCGCCAGCAGCCAGGGACATCCCACAGATACGCAGTATTTT.

In its sample, this clone was seen a few times. The rearrangement joins TRBV5-1 to TRBJ2-7; 10 bases match TRBD1. In germline, CDR1 is SGHRS, CDR2 YFSETQ. This CDR3 spans 15 amino acids. Losses at the gene ends were 4 bases for V and 3 bases for J; bases not matched to a gene: 7. The CDR3 reads CASSVRDRGLYEQYF. DNA for the CDR3: TGCGCCAGCAGCGTCCGGGACAGGGGTCTCTACGAGCAGTACTTC.

This chain connects TRBV6-6 to TRBJ1-1, with TRBD1 as a possible D gene (5 bases). V lost 6 bases to trimming and J lost 0 bases, with 14 bases between them. This CDR3 is 15 amino acids long. Germline CDR1 and CDR2: MNHNY and SVGAGI (reference sequence). The CDR3 DNA reads TGTGCCAGCAGGACACCGGGACTCCTGAACACTGAAGCTTTCTTT. Translated: CASRTPGLLNTEAFF.

The chain joins TRBV28 to TRBJ2-7, with D possibly TRBD2 on 5 matching bases. CDR3 length: 15 residues. V lost 3 bases and J lost 3, with 15 bases in between. Germline-derived CDR1 and CDR2 are MDHEN and SYDVKM. The DNA for the CDR3 is TGTGCCAGCAGTTTTGTGTGGCAGGCGGGCTACGAGCAGTACTTC. Translating it yields CASSFVWQAGYEQYF. Full variable domain (missing parts from reference TRBV28 and TRBJ2-7): DVKVTQSSRYLVKRTGEKVFLECVQDMDHENMFWYRQDPGLGLRLIYFSYDVKMKEKGDIPEGYSVSREKKERFSLILESASTNQTSMYLCASSFVWQAGYEQYFGPGTRLTVT.